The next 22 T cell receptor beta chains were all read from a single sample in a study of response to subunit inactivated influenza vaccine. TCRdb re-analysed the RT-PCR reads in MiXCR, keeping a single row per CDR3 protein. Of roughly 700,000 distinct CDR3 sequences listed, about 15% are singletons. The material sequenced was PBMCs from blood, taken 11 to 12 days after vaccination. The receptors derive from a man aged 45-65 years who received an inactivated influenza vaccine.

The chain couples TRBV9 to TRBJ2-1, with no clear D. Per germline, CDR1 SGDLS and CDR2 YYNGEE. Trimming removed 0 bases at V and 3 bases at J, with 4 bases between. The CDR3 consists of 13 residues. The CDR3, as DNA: TGTGCCAGCAGCGTAGATAACTACAATGAGCAGTTCTTC. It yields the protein CASSVDNYNEQFF.

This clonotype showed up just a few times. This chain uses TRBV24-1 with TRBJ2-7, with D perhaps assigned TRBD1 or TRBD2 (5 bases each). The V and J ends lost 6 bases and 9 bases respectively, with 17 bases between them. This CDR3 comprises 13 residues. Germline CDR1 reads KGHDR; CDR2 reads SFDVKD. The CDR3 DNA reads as TGTGCCACCAGTCCGGGACCGACGGTTGGGCAGTACTTC. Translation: CATSPGPTVGQYF.

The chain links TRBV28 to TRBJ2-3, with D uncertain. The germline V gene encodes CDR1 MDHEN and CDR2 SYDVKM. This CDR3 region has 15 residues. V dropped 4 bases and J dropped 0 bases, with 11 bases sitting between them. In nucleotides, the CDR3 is TGTGCCAGCAGTTGGGTGACATCTAGCACAGATACGCAGTATTTT. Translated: CASSWVTSSTDTQYF.

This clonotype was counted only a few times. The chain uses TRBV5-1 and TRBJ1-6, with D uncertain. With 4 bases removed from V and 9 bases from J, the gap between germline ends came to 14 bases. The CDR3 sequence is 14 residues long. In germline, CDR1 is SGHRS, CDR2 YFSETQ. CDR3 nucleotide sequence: TGCGCCAGCAGCACCGGGCCTTCAGGTTCACCCCTCCACTTT. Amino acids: CASSTGPSGSPLHF. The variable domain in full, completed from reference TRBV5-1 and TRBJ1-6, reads KAGVTQTPRYLIKTRGQQVTLSCSPISGHRSVSWYQQTPGQGLQFLFEYFSETQRNKGNFPGRFSGRQFSNSRSEMNVSTLELGDSALYLCASSTGPSGSPLHFGNGTRLTVT.

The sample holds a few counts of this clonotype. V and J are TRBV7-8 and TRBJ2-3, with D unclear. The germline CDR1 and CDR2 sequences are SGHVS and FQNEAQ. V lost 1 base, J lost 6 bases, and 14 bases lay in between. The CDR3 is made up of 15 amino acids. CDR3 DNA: TGTGCCAGCAGCTTAGGCGAGGCCAGAAGGGATACGCAGTATTTT. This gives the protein CASSLGEARRDTQYF.

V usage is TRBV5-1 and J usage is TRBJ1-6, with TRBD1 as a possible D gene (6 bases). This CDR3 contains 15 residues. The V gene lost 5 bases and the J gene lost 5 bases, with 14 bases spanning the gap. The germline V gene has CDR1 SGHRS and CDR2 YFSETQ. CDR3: CASSIDRRDNSPLHF. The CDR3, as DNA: TGCGCCAGCAGTATCGACAGGAGAGATAATTCACCCCTCCACTTT.

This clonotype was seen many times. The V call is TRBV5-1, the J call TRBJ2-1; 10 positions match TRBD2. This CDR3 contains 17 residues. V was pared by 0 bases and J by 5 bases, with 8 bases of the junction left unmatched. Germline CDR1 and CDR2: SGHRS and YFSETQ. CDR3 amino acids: CASSLVLSGGNDNEQFF. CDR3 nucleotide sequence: TGCGCCAGCAGCTTGGTTCTTAGCGGGGGGAACGACAATGAGCAGTTCTTC.

CDR3 in DNA: TGCGCCAGCAGCCAAGACAGCGGGAGGGCCAGGCAGTTCTTC. Protein product: CASSQDSGRARQFF. V is TRBV4-3 and J is TRBJ2-1, with 10 bases identical to TRBD2. The CDR3 has 14 residues. Looked up from germline, CDR1 is LGHNA and CDR2 is YSLEER. J was trimmed by 12 bases and V by 0 bases; bases with no gene match: 5.

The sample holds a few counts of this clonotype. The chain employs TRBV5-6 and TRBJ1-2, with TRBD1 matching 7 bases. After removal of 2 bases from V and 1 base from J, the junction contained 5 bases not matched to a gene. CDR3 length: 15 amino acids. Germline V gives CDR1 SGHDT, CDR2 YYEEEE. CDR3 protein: CASSLPTGSNYGYTF. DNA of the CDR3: TGTGCCAGCAGCTTACCGACAGGGAGTAACTATGGCTACACCTTC. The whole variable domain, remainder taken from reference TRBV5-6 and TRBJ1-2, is DAGVTQSPTHLIKTRGQQVTLRCSPKSGHDTVSWYQQALGQGPQFIFQYYEEEERQRGNFPDRFSGHQFPNYSSELNVNALLLGDSALYLCASSLPTGSNYGYTFGSGTRLTVV.

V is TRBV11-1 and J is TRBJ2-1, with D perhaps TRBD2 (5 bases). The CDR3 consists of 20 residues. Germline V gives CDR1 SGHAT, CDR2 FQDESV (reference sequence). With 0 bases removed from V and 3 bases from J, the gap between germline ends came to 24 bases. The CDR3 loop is CASSLASFGFGGGGYNEQFF. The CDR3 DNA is TGTGCCAGCAGCTTAGCCTCGTTCGGTTTCGGCGGAGGCGGCTACAATGAGCAGTTCTTC.

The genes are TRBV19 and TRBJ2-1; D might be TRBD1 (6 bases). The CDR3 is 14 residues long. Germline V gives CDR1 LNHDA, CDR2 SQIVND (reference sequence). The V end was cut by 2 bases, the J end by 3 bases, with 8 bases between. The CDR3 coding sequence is TGTGCCAGTAGTATACGGGACAACTACAATGAGCAGTTCTTC. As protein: CASSIRDNYNEQFF.

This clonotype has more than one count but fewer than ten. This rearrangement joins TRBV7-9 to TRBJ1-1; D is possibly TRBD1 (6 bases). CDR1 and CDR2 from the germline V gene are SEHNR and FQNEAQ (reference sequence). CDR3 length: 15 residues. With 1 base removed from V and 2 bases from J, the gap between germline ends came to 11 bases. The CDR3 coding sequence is TGTGCCAGCAGCTTAGATCTGGGACACAACACTGAAGCTTTCTTT. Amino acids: CASSLDLGHNTEAFF.

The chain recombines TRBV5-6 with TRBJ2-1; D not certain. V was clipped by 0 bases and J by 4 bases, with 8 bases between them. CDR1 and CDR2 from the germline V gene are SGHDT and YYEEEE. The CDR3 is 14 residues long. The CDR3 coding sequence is TGTGCCAGCAGCTTGGGGTCCAGGTACAATGAGCAGTTCTTC. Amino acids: CASSLGSRYNEQFF. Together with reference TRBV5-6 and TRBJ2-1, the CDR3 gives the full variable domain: DAGVTQSPTHLIKTRGQQVTLRCSPKSGHDTVSWYQQALGQGPQFIFQYYEEEERQRGNFPDRFSGHQFPNYSSELNVNALLLGDSALYLCASSLGSRYNEQFFGPGTRLTVL.

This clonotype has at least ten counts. CDR3 nucleotides: TGTGCCAGCAGCGTAGTAAGGGAGCAGTACTTC. Its translation is CASSVVREQYF. The chain joins TRBV9 to TRBJ2-7; D remains unclear. The CDR3 totals 11 residues. The germline V gene encodes CDR1 SGDLS and CDR2 YYNGEE. Trimming removed 0 bases from V and 7 bases from J, with 5 bases in between.

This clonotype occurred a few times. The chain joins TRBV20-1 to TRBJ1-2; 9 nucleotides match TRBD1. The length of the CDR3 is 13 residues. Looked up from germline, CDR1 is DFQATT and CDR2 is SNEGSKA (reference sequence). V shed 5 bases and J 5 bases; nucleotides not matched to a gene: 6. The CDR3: CSAAGTGIYGYTF. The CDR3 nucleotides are TGCAGTGCTGCCGGGACAGGGATTTATGGCTACACCTTC.

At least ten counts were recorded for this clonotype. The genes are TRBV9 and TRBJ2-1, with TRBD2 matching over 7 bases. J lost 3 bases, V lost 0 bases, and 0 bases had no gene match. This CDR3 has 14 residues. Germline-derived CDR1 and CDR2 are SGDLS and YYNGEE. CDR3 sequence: CASSVGGSYNEQFF. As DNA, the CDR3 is TGTGCCAGCAGCGTAGGCGGGAGCTACAATGAGCAGTTCTTC.

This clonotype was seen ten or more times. Written as DNA, the CDR3 is TGTGCCAGCAGTTTAGATGGCAGCGCTCTCTATGGCTACACCTTC. Its translation is CASSLDGSALYGYTF. This sequence joins TRBV12-3 or TRBV12-4 and TRBJ1-2; D ambiguous. CDR3 length: 15 residues. V lost 1 base, J lost 4 bases, and 13 bases lay in between.

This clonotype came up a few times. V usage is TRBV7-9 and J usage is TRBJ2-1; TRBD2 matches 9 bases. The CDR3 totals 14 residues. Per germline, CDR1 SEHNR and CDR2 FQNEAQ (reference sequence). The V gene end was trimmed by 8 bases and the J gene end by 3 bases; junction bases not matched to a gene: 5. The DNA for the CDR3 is TGTGCCAGCGTAGGCGGGGGGGTCTACAATGAGCAGTTCTTC. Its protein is CASVGGGVYNEQFF.

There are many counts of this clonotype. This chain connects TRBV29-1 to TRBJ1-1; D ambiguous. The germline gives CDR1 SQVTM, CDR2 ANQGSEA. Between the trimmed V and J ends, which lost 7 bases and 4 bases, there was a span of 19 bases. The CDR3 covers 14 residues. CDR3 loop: CSALSFAGGTEAFF. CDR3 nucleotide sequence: TGCAGCGCCCTTTCGTTCGCGGGCGGCACTGAAGCTTTCTTT.

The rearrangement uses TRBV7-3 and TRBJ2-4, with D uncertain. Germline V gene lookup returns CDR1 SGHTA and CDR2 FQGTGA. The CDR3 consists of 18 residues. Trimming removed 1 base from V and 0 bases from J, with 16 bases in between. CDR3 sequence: CASSLISCWGIAKNIQYF. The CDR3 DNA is TGTGCCAGCAGCTTAATATCATGTTGGGGTATAGCCAAAAACATTCAGTACTTC. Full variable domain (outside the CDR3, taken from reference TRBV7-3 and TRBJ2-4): GAGVSQTPSNKVTEKGKYVELRCDPISGHTALYWYRQSLGQGPEFLIYFQGTGAADDSGLPNDRFFAVRPEGSVSTLKIQRTERGDSAVYLCASSLISCWGIAKNIQYFGAGTRLSVL.

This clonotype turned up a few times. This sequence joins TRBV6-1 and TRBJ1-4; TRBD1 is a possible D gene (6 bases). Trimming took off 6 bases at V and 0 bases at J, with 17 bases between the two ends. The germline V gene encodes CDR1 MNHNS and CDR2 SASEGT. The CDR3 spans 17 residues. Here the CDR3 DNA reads TGTGCCAGCAGCGCCTTACAACAGGGCCCAACTAATGAAAAACTGTTTTTT. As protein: CASSALQQGPTNEKLFF.

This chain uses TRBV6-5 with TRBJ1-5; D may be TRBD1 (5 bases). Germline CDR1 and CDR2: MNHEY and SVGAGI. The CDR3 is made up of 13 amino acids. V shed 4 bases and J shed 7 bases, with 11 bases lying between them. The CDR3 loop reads CASSFEGHQPQHF. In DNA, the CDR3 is TGTGCCAGCAGTTTCGAGGGGCACCAGCCCCAGCATTTT.